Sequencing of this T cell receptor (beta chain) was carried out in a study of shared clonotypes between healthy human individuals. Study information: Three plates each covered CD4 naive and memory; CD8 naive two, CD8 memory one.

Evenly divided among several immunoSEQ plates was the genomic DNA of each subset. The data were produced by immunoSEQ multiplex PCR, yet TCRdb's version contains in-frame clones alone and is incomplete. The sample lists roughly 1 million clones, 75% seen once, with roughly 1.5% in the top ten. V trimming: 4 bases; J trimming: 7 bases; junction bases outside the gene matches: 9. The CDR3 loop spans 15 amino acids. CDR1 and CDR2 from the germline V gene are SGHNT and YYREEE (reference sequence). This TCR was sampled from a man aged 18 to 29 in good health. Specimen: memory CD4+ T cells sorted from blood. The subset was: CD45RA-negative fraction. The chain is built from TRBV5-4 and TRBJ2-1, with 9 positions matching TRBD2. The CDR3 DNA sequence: TGTGCCAGCAGCCCCGGGGCGGGGGGGCCAAATGAGCAGTTCTTC. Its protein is CASSPGAGGPNEQFF.